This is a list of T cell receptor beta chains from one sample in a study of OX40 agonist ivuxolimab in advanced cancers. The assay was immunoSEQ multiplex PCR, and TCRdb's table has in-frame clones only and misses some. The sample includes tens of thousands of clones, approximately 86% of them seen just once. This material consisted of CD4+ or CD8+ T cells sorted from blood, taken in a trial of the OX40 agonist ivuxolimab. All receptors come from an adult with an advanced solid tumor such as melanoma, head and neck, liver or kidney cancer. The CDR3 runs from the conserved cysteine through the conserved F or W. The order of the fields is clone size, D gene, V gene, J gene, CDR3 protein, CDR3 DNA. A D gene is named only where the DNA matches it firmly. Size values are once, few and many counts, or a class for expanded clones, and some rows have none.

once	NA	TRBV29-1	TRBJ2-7	CSVVVGGTHEQYF	TGCAGCGTTGTTGTCGGGGGCACGCACGAGCAGTACTTC
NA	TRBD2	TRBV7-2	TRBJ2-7	CASSLGLAGAGEQYF	TGTGCCAGCAGCTTAGGACTAGCGGGAGCCGGCGAGCAGTACTTC
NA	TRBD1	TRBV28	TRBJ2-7	CASVGQGTYEQYF	TGTGCCAGCGTAGGACAGGGGACCTACGAGCAGTACTTC
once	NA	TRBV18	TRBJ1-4	CASSPGREYEKLFF	TGTGCCAGCTCACCGGGCAGGGAGTATGAAAAACTGTTTTTT
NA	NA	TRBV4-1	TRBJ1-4	CASSQGLTREKLFF	TGCGCCAGCAGCCAAGGCCTCACAAGGGAAAAACTGTTTTTT
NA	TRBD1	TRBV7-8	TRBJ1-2	CASSLSGGANYGYTF	TGTGCCAGCAGCTTATCAGGGGGAGCTAACTATGGCTACACCTTC
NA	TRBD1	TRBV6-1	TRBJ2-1	CASSDWTGANEQFF	TGTGCCAGCAGTGACTGGACAGGGGCCAATGAGCAGTTCTTC
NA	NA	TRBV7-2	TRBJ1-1	CASSLSTGMNTEAFF	TGTGCCAGCAGCTTGTCCACAGGGATGAACACTGAAGCTTTCTTT
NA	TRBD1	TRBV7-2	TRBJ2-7	CASSRRGTGVAHEQYF	TGTGCCAGCAGCCGCCGCGGGACAGGGGTTGCCCACGAGCAGTACTTC
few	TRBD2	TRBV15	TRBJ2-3	CATSPGPGGTDTQYF	TGTGCCACCAGCCCGGGGCCGGGGGGGACAGATACGCAGTATTTT
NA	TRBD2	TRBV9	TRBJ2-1	CASSVVVSGSAEQFF	TGTGCCAGCAGCGTAGTGGTCAGCGGGAGTGCTGAGCAGTTCTTC
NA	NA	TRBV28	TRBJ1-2	CASSLGGYGYTF	TGTGCCAGCAGTTTAGGGGGCTATGGCTACACCTTC
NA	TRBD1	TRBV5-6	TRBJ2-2	CASSLGTGGFGGELFF	TGTGCCAGCAGCTTAGGGACAGGGGGCTTCGGCGGGGAGCTGTTTTTT
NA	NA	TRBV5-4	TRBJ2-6	CASSLEGRGSGANVLTF	TGTGCCAGCAGCTTGGAGGGCCGGGGCTCAGGGGCCAACGTCCTGACTTTC
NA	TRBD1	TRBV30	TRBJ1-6	CAWTGGNSPLHF	TGTGCCTGGACAGGGGGCAATTCACCCCTCCACTTT
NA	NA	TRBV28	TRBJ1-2	CASSLAGEMRGYTF	TGTGCCAGCAGTTTGGCAGGGGAAATGAGAGGCTACACCTTC
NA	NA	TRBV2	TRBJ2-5	CASRIPGGQETQYF	TGTGCCAGCAGGATCCCCGGGGGACAAGAGACCCAGTACTTC
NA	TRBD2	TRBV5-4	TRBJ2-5	CASSFGLASETQYF	TGTGCCAGCAGCTTTGGACTAGCGTCGGAGACCCAGTACTTC
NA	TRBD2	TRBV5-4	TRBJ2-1	CASSTELAGGNYNEQFF	TGTGCCAGCAGCACCGAACTAGCGGGGGGTAACTACAATGAGCAGTTCTTC
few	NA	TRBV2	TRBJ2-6	CASSGTNGANVLTF	TGTGCCAGCAGTGGGACCAATGGGGCCAACGTCCTGACTTTC
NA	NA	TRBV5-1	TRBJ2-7	CASSSAGPATYEQYF	TGCGCCAGCAGCTCCGCGGGGCCGGCGACCTACGAGCAGTACTTC
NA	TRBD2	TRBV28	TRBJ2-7	CATYRRMGGYTGTSPYEQYF	TGTGCCACTTACCGACGGATGGGAGGGTACACCGGGACTAGCCCATACGAGCAGTACTTC
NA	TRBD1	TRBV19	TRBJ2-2	CASSMVRGSANTGELFF	TGTGCCAGTAGTATGGTCAGGGGGTCCGCGAACACCGGGGAGCTGTTTTTT
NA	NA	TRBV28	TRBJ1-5	CASSLLPGASNQPQHF	TGTGCCAGCAGTTTATTGCCAGGGGCTAGCAATCAGCCCCAGCATTTT
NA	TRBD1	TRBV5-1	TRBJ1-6	CASSLGTGYSPLHF	TGCGCCAGCAGCTTGGGGACAGGGTACTCACCCCTCCACTTT
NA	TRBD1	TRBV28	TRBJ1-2	CASSPGQGVSYGYTF	TGTGCCAGCAGCCCCGGACAGGGGGTCTCCTATGGCTACACCTTC
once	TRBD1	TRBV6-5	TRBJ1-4	CASSYRGHEKLFF	TGTGCCAGCAGTTACAGGGGGCATGAAAAACTGTTTTTT
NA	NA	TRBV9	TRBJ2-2	CASSVAGHGELFF	TGTGCCAGCAGCGTGGCAGGGCACGGGGAGCTGTTTTTT
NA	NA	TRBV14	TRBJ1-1	CASSQERKGTEAFF	TGTGCCAGCAGCCAAGAGAGGAAGGGCACTGAAGCTTTCTTT
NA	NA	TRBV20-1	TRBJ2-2	CSATNTGELFF	TGCAGTGCTACGAACACCGGGGAGCTGTTTTTT
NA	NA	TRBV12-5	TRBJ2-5	CASGLGFTETQYF	TGTGCTAGTGGTTTGGGATTTACGGAGACCCAGTACTTC
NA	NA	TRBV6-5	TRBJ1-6	CASSYSIGSPLHF	TGTGCCAGCAGTTACTCGATTGGGTCACCCCTCCACTTT